These 20 T cell receptor beta chains came from one sample sequenced in a study of cytomegalovirus exposure and HLA in healthy donors. The PCR used 60 Vbeta and 13 Jbeta primers. TCRdb keeps only in-frame clones here, not all; method: immunoSEQ multiplex PCR. The sample gives about 200,000 clones, over 75% of which show up once; less than 3.5% is in the top ten. Specimen: PBMCs. All receptors derive from a woman aged 25 to 39 in good health and CMV-seronegative.

The rearrangement links TRBV28 to TRBJ2-6; D is perhaps TRBD2 (6 bases). The CDR3 loop spans 14 amino acids. V lost 3 bases, J lost 3 bases, and 6 bases lay in between. CDR1 and CDR2 from the germline V gene are MDHEN and SYDVKM. Written as DNA, the CDR3 is TGTGCCAGCAGTTTGGGGGGTGGGGCCAACGTCCTGACTTTC. Its translation is CASSLGGGANVLTF. Full variable domain (missing parts from reference TRBV28 and TRBJ2-6): DVKVTQSSRYLVKRTGEKVFLECVQDMDHENMFWYRQDPGLGLRLIYFSYDVKMKEKGDIPEGYSVSREKKERFSLILESASTNQTSMYLCASSLGGGANVLTFGAGSRLTVL.

This chain connects TRBV5-1 to TRBJ1-2; unclear D gene. Germline V gives CDR1 SGHRS, CDR2 YFSETQ. The germline V and J ends were trimmed by 0 bases and 5 bases, with 14 bases remaining between them. The CDR3 sequence is 15 residues long. The CDR3 sequence is CASSLEPTRLYGYTF. Here the CDR3 DNA reads TGCGCCAGCAGCTTGGAACCTACGCGGCTTTATGGCTACACCTTC. Full variable domain (remainder filled in from reference TRBV5-1 and TRBJ1-2): KAGVTQTPRYLIKTRGQQVTLSCSPISGHRSVSWYQQTPGQGLQFLFEYFSETQRNKGNFPGRFSGRQFSNSRSEMNVSTLELGDSALYLCASSLEPTRLYGYTFGSGTRLTVV.

V gene TRBV27 combines with J gene TRBJ2-2, with 10 bases lining up with TRBD2. The V gene end was trimmed by 7 bases and the J gene end by 2 bases; junction bases not matched to a gene: 10. Germline loops: CDR1 MNHEY, CDR2 SMNVEV (reference sequence). The CDR3 length is 17 residues. For the CDR3, the DNA is TGTGCCAGCATGGCCACTACTAGCGGGGTAAACACCGGGGAGCTGTTTTTT. Encoded protein: CASMATTSGVNTGELFF.

The CDR3, as DNA: TGTGCCAGCAGTTACTCGAGTTTGGAGGGAACCGGGGAGCTGTTTTTT. This gives the protein CASSYSSLEGTGELFF. V gene TRBV6-5 combines with J gene TRBJ2-2; tentative D call: TRBD2 (6 bases). The CDR3 spans 16 residues. The V gene's germline CDR1 is MNHEY and CDR2 SVGAGI. V lost 0 bases and J 5 bases, leaving 13 bases between the germline ends.

The chain employs TRBV25-1 and TRBJ2-4; D perhaps matches TRBD1 (6 bases). With 2 bases removed from V and 4 bases from J, the gap between germline ends came to 15 bases. This CDR3 is built from 16 residues. CDR1 is MGHDK, CDR2 SYGVNS, per germline. CDR3: CASSESKGGEKNIQYF. In DNA, the CDR3 is TGTGCCAGCAGTGAAAGTAAAGGGGGAGAGAAAAACATTCAGTACTTC.

V is TRBV7-9 and J is TRBJ1-1; 7 nucleotides match TRBD1. With V trimmed by 5 bases and J by 1 base, 7 bases remained unmatched. The CDR3 spans 15 residues. The germline V gene encodes CDR1 SEHNR and CDR2 FQNEAQ (reference sequence). The CDR3 here is CASSPRQGWNTEAFF. In nucleotides, the CDR3 is TGTGCCAGCAGCCCTCGACAGGGATGGAACACTGAAGCTTTCTTT.

The chain carries TRBV28 and TRBJ2-7; weak D call: TRBD2 (6 bases). V was pared by 2 bases and J by 2 bases, with 19 bases between. CDR3 size: 17 residues. Germline values: CDR1 MDHEN, CDR2 SYDVKM. The CDR3: CASSLGFSKGRTYEQYF. The CDR3 bases are TGTGCCAGCAGTTTAGGTTTTAGTAAGGGGAGGACCTACGAGCAGTACTTC.

The chain employs TRBV11-2 and TRBJ2-5, with D perhaps TRBD2 (5 bases). The germline V gene has CDR1 SGHAT and CDR2 FQNNGV. V lost 5 bases and J 1 base, leaving 14 bases between the germline ends. The CDR3 consists of 15 residues. The DNA of the CDR3 is TGTGCCAGCAGCCAGGAGGAGTCCCGCCAAGAGACCCAGTACTTC. Amino acid sequence: CASSQEESRQETQYF. Combining the CDR3 with reference TRBV11-2 and TRBJ2-5 gives the whole variable domain EAGVAQSPRYKIIEKRQSVAFWCNPISGHATLYWYQQILGQGPKLLIQFQNNGVVDDSQLPKDRFSAERLKGVDSTLKIQPAKLEDSAVYLCASSQEESRQETQYFGPGTRLLVL.

The V call is TRBV15, the J call TRBJ2-5, with D unclear. Germline V gives CDR1 LNHNV, CDR2 YYDKDF (reference sequence). V lost 5 bases, J lost 7 bases, and 17 bases lay in between. The CDR3 length is 14 residues. The CDR3 loop is CATSPKLPVRTQYF. DNA for the CDR3: TGTGCCACCAGCCCGAAACTCCCCGTGCGGACCCAGTACTTC.

The V and J genes are TRBV15 and TRBJ2-3; D not certain. Deletions cut 2 bases from V and 4 bases from J, with 7 bases between. Germline CDR1 and CDR2: LNHNV and YYDKDF (reference sequence). The CDR3 is 13 amino acids. CDR3: CATSRPPADTQYF. DNA of the CDR3: TGTGCCACCAGCAGACCTCCGGCAGATACGCAGTATTTT.

This chain connects TRBV5-1 to TRBJ1-1; D possibly corresponds to TRBD1 (6 bases). Germline CDR1 is SGHRS and CDR2 is YFSETQ. The ends were cut back, 0 bases at V and 11 bases at J, with 17 bases in the middle. The CDR3 has 14 amino acids. CDR3 sequence reads: CASSLGSVQGRAFF. For the CDR3, the DNA is TGCGCCAGCAGCTTGGGGTCAGTACAGGGACGCGCTTTCTTT. Supplemented by reference TRBV5-1 and TRBJ1-1, the full variable domain reads KAGVTQTPRYLIKTRGQQVTLSCSPISGHRSVSWYQQTPGQGLQFLFEYFSETQRNKGNFPGRFSGRQFSNSRSEMNVSTLELGDSALYLCASSLGSVQGRAFFGQGTRLTVV.

This clone was found once. The rearrangement uses TRBV2 and TRBJ2-5; no firm D call. Germline V CDR1 and CDR2: SNHLY, FYNNEI. The CDR3 loop spans 14 amino acids. With 1 base removed from V and 0 bases from J, the gap between germline ends came to 6 bases. The CDR3 reads CASSEVTNQETQYF. The CDR3 DNA reads as TGTGCCAGCAGTGAAGTAACAAACCAAGAGACCCAGTACTTC. The full variable domain, in which reference TRBV2 and TRBJ2-5 provide the parts outside the CDR3, is EPEVTQTPSHQVTQMGQEVILRCVPISNHLYFYWYRQILGQKVEFLVSFYNNEISEKSEIFDDQFSVERPDGSNFTLKIRSTKLEDSAMYFCASSEVTNQETQYFGPGTRLLVL.

The table lists this clone with a count of one. The V and J genes are TRBV5-1 and TRBJ1-6, with D maybe TRBD1 (5 bases). Trimming cost V 7 bases and J 8 bases, with 13 bases left between them. Germline CDR1 SGHRS, CDR2 YFSETQ. There are 13 residues in the CDR3. For the CDR3, the DNA is TGCGCCAGCCGCGGGACCGGGCATTCACCCCTCCACTTT. Encoded protein: CASRGTGHSPLHF.

This clone occurred a few times. The rearrangement links TRBV7-9 to TRBJ2-7; a weak D match, TRBD1 (6 bases). This CDR3 region has 13 residues. V was shortened by 5 bases and J by 3 bases, with 11 bases between the two germline ends. Germline loops: CDR1 SEHNR, CDR2 FQNEAQ (reference sequence). CDR3 loop: CASSLEGVYEQYF. The CDR3, as DNA: TGTGCCAGCAGCCTCGAGGGGGTCTACGAGCAGTACTTC.

V gene TRBV5-1 combines with J gene TRBJ2-3, with D uncertain. Trimming removed 1 base from V and 2 bases from J, with 14 bases in between. Germline V CDR1 and CDR2: SGHRS, YFSETQ. The CDR3 consists of 16 residues. The CDR3 nucleotides read TGCGCCAGCAGCTTGCCCGACACCGATCTCACAGATACGCAGTATTTT. This sequence encodes CASSLPDTDLTDTQYF. The full variable domain, in which reference TRBV5-1 and TRBJ2-3 provide the parts outside the CDR3, is KAGVTQTPRYLIKTRGQQVTLSCSPISGHRSVSWYQQTPGQGLQFLFEYFSETQRNKGNFPGRFSGRQFSNSRSEMNVSTLELGDSALYLCASSLPDTDLTDTQYFGPGTRLTVL.

This clone was recorded once. The V call is TRBV5-1, the J call TRBJ2-5; 11 bases map to TRBD1. The V gene's germline CDR1 is SGHRS and CDR2 YFSETQ. CDR3 size: 15 residues. The junction had 4 bases not matched to a gene; V was cut back by 4 bases and J by 2 bases. The CDR3 reads CASSPGQGGQETQYF. The CDR3 nucleotides are TGCGCCAGCAGCCCGGGACAGGGGGGGCAAGAGACCCAGTACTTC.

V and J are TRBV10-3 and TRBJ1-1, with 8 positions matching TRBD1. The V gene's germline CDR1 is ENHRY and CDR2 SYGVKD. V shed 2 bases, J shed 0 bases, and the junction held 2 bases outside the gene matches. The CDR3 covers 15 residues. The CDR3 loop reads CAISEGTGLNTEAFF. The CDR3 bases are TGTGCCATCAGTGAGGGGACAGGACTGAACACTGAAGCTTTCTTT.

The chain is built from TRBV5-1 and TRBJ2-2; D unclear. The CDR3 is 14 amino acids. V lost 2 bases to trimming and J lost 0 bases, with 5 bases between them. Germline values: CDR1 SGHRS, CDR2 YFSETQ. The CDR3 loop reads CASSFLPNTGELFF. DNA of the CDR3: TGCGCCAGCAGCTTCCTCCCGAACACCGGGGAGCTGTTTTTT.

The chain is built from TRBV7-8 and TRBJ2-5; D is uncertain. The CDR3 spans 13 residues. Germline values: CDR1 SGHVS, CDR2 FQNEAQ. V lost 5 bases and J 4 bases, leaving 11 bases between the germline ends. The CDR3 DNA follows: TGTGCCAGCAGCGTCGACTGGCGAGAGACCCAGTACTTC. Translating gives CASSVDWRETQYF. Based on the CDR3 plus reference TRBV7-8 and TRBJ2-5, the full variable domain is GAGVSQSPRYKVAKRGQDVALRCDPISGHVSLFWYQQALGQGPEFLTYFQNEAQLDKSGLPSDRFFAERPEGSVSTLKIQRTQQEDSAVYLCASSVDWRETQYFGPGTRLLVL.

This rearrangement joins TRBV19 to TRBJ1-2; 8 bases line up with TRBD1. This CDR3 has 15 amino acids. The J segment lost 7 bases and the V segment lost 2 bases, leaving 9 bases of the junction unmatched. Germline values: CDR1 LNHDA, CDR2 SQIVND (reference sequence). Written as DNA, the CDR3 is TGTGCCAGTAGTATACCGGACAGGGATAGGGGTGGCTACACCTTC. Its protein is CASSIPDRDRGGYTF.